The rows below give T cell receptor beta chains drawn from one sample of a study of cytomegalovirus exposure and HLA in healthy donors. Assay used: immunoSEQ multiplex PCR; TCRdb lists only in-frame clones, some missing. The sample contains 160,000 or so clones, 77% of which appear only once. The specimen sequenced was PBMCs. Every receptor here comes from a woman aged 25 to 39 in good health and CMV-seronegative. The CDR3 runs from the conserved cysteine through the conserved F or W. D genes are given only for firm matches. The size of a clone is reported for some rows only, either as once, few or many, or as a class for expanded clones.

J gene | clone size | V gene | D gene | CDR3 protein | CDR3 DNA
TRBJ1-1 | . | TRBV10-3 | . | CAISESDGTEAFF | TGTGCCATCAGTGAAAGCGACGGCACTGAAGCTTTCTTT
TRBJ1-5 | . | TRBV2 | TRBD1 | CASSPGTGVQPQHF | TGTGCCAGCAGTCCCGGGACAGGGGTTCAGCCCCAGCATTTT
TRBJ2-1 | . | TRBV2 | . | CASRVNIQGPEQFF | TGTGCCAGCAGGGTGAATATTCAGGGGCCTGAGCAGTTCTTC
TRBJ1-2 | . | TRBV5-1 | . | CASSLAMQGYGYTF | TGCGCCAGCAGCTTGGCCATGCAGGGCTATGGCTACACCTTC
TRBJ2-1 | . | TRBV6-6 | TRBD2 | CASTLAGLAYNEQFF | TGTGCCAGCACCTTAGCGGGACTTGCCTACAATGAGCAGTTCTTC
TRBJ2-3 | . | TRBV2 | . | CASSVGQTDTQYF | TGTGCCAGCAGTGTTGGGCAGACAGATACGCAGTATTTT
TRBJ2-1 | . | TRBV7-8 | . | CASSTRPQGEQFF | TGTGCCAGCAGTACCAGACCGCAGGGGGAGCAGTTCTTC
TRBJ2-2 | once | TRBV6-6 | . | CASIQGGMPGELFF | TGTGCCAGCATCCAGGGTGGGATGCCCGGGGAGCTGTTTTTT
TRBJ1-5 | . | TRBV15 | . | CATSRVGQPQHF | TGTGCCACCAGCAGAGTCGGTCAGCCCCAGCATTTT
TRBJ2-7 | . | TRBV9 | . | CASSRASGFNYEQYF | TGTGCCAGCAGTCGCGCTTCAGGGTTTAACTACGAGCAGTACTTC
TRBJ2-7 | . | TRBV7-6 | TRBD2 | CASSQGGLAASYEQYF | TGTGCCAGCAGCCAGGGTGGGCTAGCGGCATCCTACGAGCAGTACTTC
TRBJ2-7 | . | TRBV5-6 | TRBD2 | CASSTGGNYEQYF | TGTGCCAGCAGCACGGGGGGAAACTACGAGCAGTACTTC
TRBJ2-5 | . | TRBV5-1 | TRBD2 | CASRRGGPQETQYF | TGCGCCAGCAGGCGGGGGGGCCCCCAAGAGACCCAGTACTTC
TRBJ1-1 | . | TRBV5-5 | . | CASSLVRFNTEAFF | TGTGCCAGCAGCTTGGTCAGGTTCAACACTGAAGCTTTCTTT
TRBJ1-2 | few | TRBV5-1 | . | CASSLEVGENRANYGYTF | TGCGCCAGCAGCTTAGAAGTTGGTGAGAACCGCGCTAACTATGGCTACACCTTC
TRBJ2-3 | . | TRBV6-5 | TRBD2 | CASSQGLAGDTQYF | TGTGCCAGCAGTCAAGGACTAGCGGGAGATACGCAGTATTTT
TRBJ1-3 | . | TRBV29-1 | . | CSVEDGTVTGNTIYF | TGCAGCGTTGAAGACGGAACAGTAACTGGAAACACCATATATTTT
TRBJ1-2 | . | TRBV19 | TRBD1 | CASSPPGQGYYGYTF | TGTGCCAGTAGTCCTCCGGGACAGGGGTACTATGGCTACACCTTC
TRBJ1-4 | . | TRBV9 | . | CASGGNNEKLFF | TGTGCCAGCGGAGGGAATAATGAAAAACTGTTTTTT
TRBJ2-2 | . | TRBV6-5 | . | CASSAIGELFF | TGTGCCAGCAGCGCGATCGGGGAGCTGTTTTTT
TRBJ1-2 | . | TRBV28 | . | CASNPGSSGYTF | TGTGCCAGCAACCCGGGATCATCAGGCTACACCTTC
TRBJ2-1 | . | TRBV10-3 | . | CAGGGLAYNEQFF | TGTGCCGGGGGCGGACTAGCCTACAATGAGCAGTTCTTC
TRBJ1-3 | once | TRBV4-1 | . | CASSQAPDSSGNTIYF | TGCGCCAGCAGCCAAGCTCCCGACAGCTCTGGAAACACCATATATTTT
TRBJ2-3 | . | TRBV27 | TRBD2 | CASSLRGLRLDTQYF | TGTGCCAGCAGTCTTAGGGGACTAAGGTTGGATACGCAGTATTTT
TRBJ1-1 | . | TRBV10-3 | TRBD1 | CAISTTGDTEAFF | TGTGCCATCAGCACTACAGGGGACACTGAAGCTTTCTTT
TRBJ2-7 | . | TRBV4-2 | . | CASSPNQEPSGSYEQYF | TGTGCCAGCAGCCCTAATCAGGAACCCTCGGGGTCCTACGAGCAGTACTTC
TRBJ1-1 | . | TRBV5-4 | . | CASSPHREGTEAFF | TGTGCCAGCAGCCCTCACAGGGAGGGGACTGAAGCTTTCTTT
TRBJ1-1 | . | TRBV7-3 | TRBD1 | CASSLTGTGGNTEAFF | TGTGCCAGCAGCTTAACCGGGACAGGTGGGAACACTGAAGCTTTCTTT
TRBJ2-5 | . | TRBV5-1 | TRBD2 | CASSLEVGGMQETQYF | TGCGCCAGCAGCTTGGAGGTGGGGGGGATGCAAGAGACCCAGTACTTC
TRBJ1-1 | . | TRBV6-5 | TRBD1 | CASSYSGTGAVAF | TGTGCCAGCAGTTACTCAGGGACAGGGGCCGTCGCCTTT
TRBJ1-2 | . | TRBV5-1 | . | CASSLAGTGNYGYTF | TGCGCCAGCAGCTTGGCCGGCACAGGGAACTATGGCTACACCTTC
TRBJ2-1 | . | TRBV6-1 | . | CASSLHEPGDNEQFF | TGTGCCAGCAGCTTACACGAACCCGGGGACAATGAGCAGTTCTTC
TRBJ2-5 | . | TRBV5-1 | TRBD2 | CASSRTSGGAIDETQYF | TGCGCCAGCAGCCGGACTAGCGGGGGGGCGATTGATGAGACCCAGTACTTC
TRBJ1-6 | . | TRBV6-5 | TRBD1 | CASHDRGSSPLHF | TGTGCCAGCCATGACAGGGGTAGTTCACCCCTCCACTTT
TRBJ2-3 | once | TRBV5-6 | . | CASSLASSHPDTQYF | TGTGCCAGCAGCTTGGCCTCTAGCCACCCAGATACGCAGTATTTT
TRBJ1-6 | . | TRBV18 | . | CASSPRGFETPLHF | TGTGCCAGCTCACCTAGGGGGTTCGAGACACCCCTCCACTTT
TRBJ2-3 | . | TRBV5-4 | TRBD1 | CASSPPRGLTDTQYF | TGTGCCAGCAGCCCACCTAGGGGGCTGACAGATACGCAGTATTTT
TRBJ1-2 | . | TRBV9 | . | CASSRIGFEYGYTF | TGTGCCAGCAGTCGGATCGGGTTCGAGTATGGCTACACCTTC
TRBJ1-2 | once | TRBV30 | . | CAWSRSSNGYTF | TGTGCCTGGAGTCGTTCCTCTAATGGCTACACCTTC
TRBJ2-6 | . | TRBV18 | . | CASSQGGPGANVLTF | TGTGCCAGTTCTCAGGGGGGCCCCGGGGCCAACGTCCTGACTTTC
TRBJ1-2 | . | TRBV10-1 | TRBD1 | CAGEDRAYGYTF | TGCGCCGGGGAAGACAGGGCCTATGGCTACACCTTC
TRBJ1-1 | . | TRBV2 | . | CASRGRGEAFF | TGTGCCAGCAGGGGGAGGGGTGAAGCTTTCTTT
TRBJ1-5 | once | TRBV18 | TRBD1 | CASSAQGNGNQPQHF | TGTGCCAGCTCGGCACAGGGGAATGGCAATCAGCCCCAGCATTTT
TRBJ1-2 | . | TRBV13 | TRBD1 | CASSWTGTGIVYGYTF | TGTGCCAGCAGCTGGACCGGGACAGGGATTGTATATGGCTACACCTTC
TRBJ1-6 | . | TRBV30 | . | CAWSSGALYNSPLHF | TGTGCCTGGAGTTCAGGGGCCCTATATAATTCACCCCTCCACTTT
TRBJ2-1 | few | TRBV5-1 | TRBD2 | CASSPFGITSGSYNEQFF | TGCGCCAGCAGCCCCTTTGGGATCACTAGCGGGTCTTACAATGAGCAGTTCTTC
TRBJ2-2 | . | TRBV4-1 | TRBD2 | CASSQTLAPSAGELFF | TGCGCCAGCAGCCAGACACTAGCGCCCAGTGCCGGGGAGCTGTTTTTT
TRBJ2-7 | many | TRBV2 | . | CASRTSLGVVQYF | TGTGCCAGCAGGACTTCCTTAGGGGTGGTGCAGTACTTC
TRBJ1-1 | . | TRBV5-1 | . | CASSFRDTEAFF | TGCGCCAGCAGCTTTAGAGACACTGAAGCTTTCTTT
TRBJ2-7 | . | TRBV28 | TRBD2 | CASSQTSGGNYEQYF | TGTGCCAGCAGTCAGACTAGCGGGGGAAACTACGAGCAGTACTTC
TRBJ1-1 | . | TRBV11-1 | . | CASSLVIQSTEAFF | TGTGCCAGCAGCTTAGTAATCCAGTCAACTGAAGCTTTCTTT
TRBJ1-2 | few | TRBV6-6 | . | CASSTGFYGYTF | TGTGCCAGCAGCACCGGGTTTTATGGCTACACCTTC
TRBJ1-1 | . | TRBV7-9 | . | CASRGGIEAFF | TGTGCCAGTCGGGGGGGGATTGAAGCTTTCTTT
TRBJ1-2 | . | TRBV6-5 | . | CASSYRTANGYTF | TGTGCCAGCAGTTACCGGACAGCTAATGGCTACACCTTC
TRBJ1-1 | . | TRBV20-1 | . | CSLNRAAFF | TGCAGCCTAAACAGGGCGGCTTTCTTT
TRBJ1-1 | . | TRBV11-3 | . | CASSPNTRGTEAFF | TGTGCCAGCAGCCCTAATACCAGGGGCACTGAAGCTTTCTTT
TRBJ2-3 | . | TRBV2 | . | CASSERTSGHTDTQYF | TGTGCCAGCAGTGAACGGACCAGCGGGCACACAGATACGCAGTATTTT
TRBJ1-2 | . | TRBV2 | . | CASSQANYGYTF | TGTGCCAGCTCACAGGCTAACTATGGCTACACCTTC
TRBJ1-1 | once | TRBV5-1 | . | CASSLDAENTEAFF | TGCGCCAGCAGCTTGGACGCAGAGAACACTGAAGCTTTCTTT
TRBJ2-7 | . | TRBV19 | . | CASSARLTGYEQYF | TGTGCCAGTAGTGCACGACTGACCGGCTACGAGCAGTACTTC